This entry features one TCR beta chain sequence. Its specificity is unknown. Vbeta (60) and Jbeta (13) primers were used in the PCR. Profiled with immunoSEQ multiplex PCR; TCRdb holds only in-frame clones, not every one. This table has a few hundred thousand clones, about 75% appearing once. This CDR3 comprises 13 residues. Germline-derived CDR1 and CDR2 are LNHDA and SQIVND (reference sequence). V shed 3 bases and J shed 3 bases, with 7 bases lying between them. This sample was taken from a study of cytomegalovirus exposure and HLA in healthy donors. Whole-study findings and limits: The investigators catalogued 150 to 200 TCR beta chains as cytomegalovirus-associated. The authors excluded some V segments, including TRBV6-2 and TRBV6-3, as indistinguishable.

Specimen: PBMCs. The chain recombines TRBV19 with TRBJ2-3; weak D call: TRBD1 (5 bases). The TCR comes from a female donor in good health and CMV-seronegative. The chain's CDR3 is CASSIQGTDTQYF. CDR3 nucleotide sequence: TGTGCCAGTAGTATTCAGGGAACAGATACGCAGTATTTT.